This T cell receptor beta chain emerged from a study of blood T cell repertoires in COVID-19. About the study: Samples of COVID-19 (acute and convalescent) were obtained from the United States, Italy and Spain. PBMCs, B-cell-depleted T cells, or T cells were the source of the cDNA or gDNA that made up the material.

Original processing notes: Amplification with reference gene primers provided the estimates of nucleated cell counts. Sequencing used immunoSEQ multiplex PCR; TCRdb keeps in-frame clones, though not all of them. D and trimming come from the DNA, and the V and J calls and clone size come from that table. The sample yields 150,000 or so clones, under 85% seen once. The Seattle patients, enrolled during active infection, were followed longitudinally. CDR3 length: 15 amino acids. J was trimmed by 5 bases and V by 7 bases; bases with no gene match: 14. Per the germline V gene, CDR1 is SQVTM and CDR2 is ANQGSEA.

The receptor comes from a man aged 60 to 75 with COVID-19, enrolled during active disease. The chain carries TRBV29-1 and TRBJ1-1; 9 bases align to TRBD1. The sample consisted of peripheral blood. The CDR3 region has the DNA TGCAGCGGACGTCCCGGGACAGGGAGGGCAACTGAAGCTTTCTTT. As protein: CSGRPGTGRATEAFF. Using reference TRBV29-1 and TRBJ1-1 for the parts outside the CDR3, the full variable domain is SAVISQKPSRDICQRGTSLTIQCQVDSQVTMMFWYRQQPGQSLTLIATANQGSEATYESGFVIDKFPISRPNLTFSTLTVSNMSPEDSSIYLCSGRPGTGRATEAFFGQGTRLTVV.